This T cell receptor beta chain stems from a study of blood T cell repertoires in COVID-19. Study at large: Nucleic acid was either cDNA or gDNA, and it came from T cells, B-cell-depleted T cells, or PBMCs.

In the original processing: The assay estimated nucleated cells by amplifying reference gene primers. The data were produced by immunoSEQ multiplex PCR, yet TCRdb's version contains in-frame clones alone and is incomplete. Clone size and V and J calls were adopted from that table, with D and trimming inferred from the DNA. The data contain 110,000 or so clones, about 84% of them singletons. The CDR3 spans 14 residues. Trimming cost V 1 base and J 6 bases, with 16 bases left between them. Germline CDR1 is GTSNPN and CDR2 is SVGIG (reference sequence). The gene calls are TRBV30 and TRBJ2-7, with D possibly TRBD2 on 6 matching bases. The sample taken for sequencing was peripheral blood. This sequence was found in a man between 45 and 60 years old with acute or convalescent COVID-19. The chain's CDR3 is CAWSEGRDLSEQYV. CDR3 DNA sequence: TGTGCCTGGAGTGAGGGCCGGGACTTGAGCGAGCAGTACGTC.